What follows is one T cell receptor (beta chain) and its context. Assay: immunoSEQ multiplex PCR; the TCRdb copy retains only in-frame clones and omits some. The data show 40,000 to 45,000 clones, around four fifths seen once. This entry belongs to a study of radiation and T cells in renal cell carcinoma. The time point was: blood 4 weeks post-SBRT, at nephrectomy. Documented treatment: 15 Gy SBRT to primary tumor, nephrectomy 4 weeks later. After SBRT, blood was collected at 2 and 4 weeks, plus baseline. The CDR3 is made up of 17 amino acids. Trimming at V came to 0 bases and at J to 7 bases, leaving 13 bases not matched to a gene. Germline CDR1 is LGHNA and CDR2 is YSLEER.

The sequence was obtained from a woman in her sixties or seventies with renal cell carcinoma. This chain uses TRBV4-3 with TRBJ2-3; 7 nucleotides agree with TRBD2. The source material was blood, sampled from a patient whose treatment included radiotherapy and nephrectomy. The CDR3 coding sequence is TGCGCCAGCAGCCAAGATCGGCGAGCGGGGCTGCACCATACGCAGTATTTT. Its translation is CASSQDRRAGLHHTQYF.